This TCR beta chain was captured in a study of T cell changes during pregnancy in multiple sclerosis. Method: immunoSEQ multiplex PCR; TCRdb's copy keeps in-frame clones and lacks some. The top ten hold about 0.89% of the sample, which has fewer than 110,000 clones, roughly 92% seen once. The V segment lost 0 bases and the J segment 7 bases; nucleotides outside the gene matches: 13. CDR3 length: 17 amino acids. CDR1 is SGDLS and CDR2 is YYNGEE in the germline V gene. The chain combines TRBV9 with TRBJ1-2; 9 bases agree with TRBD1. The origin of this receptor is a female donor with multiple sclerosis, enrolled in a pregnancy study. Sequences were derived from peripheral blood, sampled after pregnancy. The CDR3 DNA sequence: TGTGCCAGCAGCGTAGGTTTGGGTGGGACAGGGAGAGGTGGCTACACCTTC. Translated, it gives CASSVGLGGTGRGGYTF. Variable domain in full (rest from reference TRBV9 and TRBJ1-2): DSGVTQTPKHLITATGQRVTLRCSPRSGDLSVYWYQQSLDQGLQFLIQYYNGEERAKGNILERFSAQQFPDLHSELNLSSLELGDSALYFCASSVGLGGTGRGGYTFGSGTRLTVV.